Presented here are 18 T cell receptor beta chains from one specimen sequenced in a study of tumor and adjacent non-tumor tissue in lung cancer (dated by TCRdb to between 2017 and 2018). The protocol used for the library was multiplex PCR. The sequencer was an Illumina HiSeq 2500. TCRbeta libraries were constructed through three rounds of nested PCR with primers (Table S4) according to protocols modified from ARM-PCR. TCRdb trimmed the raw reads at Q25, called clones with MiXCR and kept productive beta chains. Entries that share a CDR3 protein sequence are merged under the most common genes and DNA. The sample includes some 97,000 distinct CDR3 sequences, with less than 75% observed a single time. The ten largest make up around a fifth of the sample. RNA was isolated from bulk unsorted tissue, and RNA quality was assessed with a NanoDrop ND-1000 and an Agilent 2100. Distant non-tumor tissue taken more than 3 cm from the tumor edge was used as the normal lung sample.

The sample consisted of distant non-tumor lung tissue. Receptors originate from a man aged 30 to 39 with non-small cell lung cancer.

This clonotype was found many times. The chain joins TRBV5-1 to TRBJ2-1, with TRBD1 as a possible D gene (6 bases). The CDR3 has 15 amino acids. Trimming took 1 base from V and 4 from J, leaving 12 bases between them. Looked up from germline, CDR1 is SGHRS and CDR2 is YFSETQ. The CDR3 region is CASSLSQGFYNEQFF. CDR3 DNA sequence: TGCGCCAGCAGCTTGTCCCAGGGGTTTTACAATGAGCAGTTCTTC.

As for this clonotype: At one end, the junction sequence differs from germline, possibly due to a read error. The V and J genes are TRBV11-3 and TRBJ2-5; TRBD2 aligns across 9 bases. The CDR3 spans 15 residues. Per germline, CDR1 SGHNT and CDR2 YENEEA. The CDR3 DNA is TGTGCCAACAGCTTAGAAGCGGGAGGACAAGAGACTCAGTACTTC. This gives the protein CANSLEAGGQETQYF.

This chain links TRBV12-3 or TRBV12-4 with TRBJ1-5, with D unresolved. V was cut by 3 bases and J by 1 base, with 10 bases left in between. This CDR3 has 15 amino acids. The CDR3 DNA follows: TGTGCCAGCAGTTTCCCGAGGGAGAGCAATCAGCCCCAGCATTTT. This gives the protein CASSFPRESNQPQHF.

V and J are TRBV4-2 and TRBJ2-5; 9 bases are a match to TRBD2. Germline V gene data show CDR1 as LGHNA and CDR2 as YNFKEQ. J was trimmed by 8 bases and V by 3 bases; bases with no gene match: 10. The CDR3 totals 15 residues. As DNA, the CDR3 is TGTGCCAGCAGCCAGGAGGCGGGGGGGCGAGATACCCAGTACTTC. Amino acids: CASSQEAGGRDTQYF.

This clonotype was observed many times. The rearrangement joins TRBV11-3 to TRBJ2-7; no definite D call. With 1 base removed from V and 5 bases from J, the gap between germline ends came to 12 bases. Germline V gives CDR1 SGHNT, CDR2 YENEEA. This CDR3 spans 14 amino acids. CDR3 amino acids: CASSLGRRFDEQYF. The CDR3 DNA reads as TGTGCCAGCAGCTTAGGCCGACGGTTCGACGAGCAGTACTTC.

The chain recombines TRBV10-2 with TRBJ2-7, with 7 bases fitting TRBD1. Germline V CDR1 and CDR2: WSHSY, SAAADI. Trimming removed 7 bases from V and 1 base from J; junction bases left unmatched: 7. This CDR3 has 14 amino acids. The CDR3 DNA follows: TGCGCCAGCACGCGACAGGGCGGTTCCTACGAGCAGTACTTC. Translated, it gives CASTRQGGSYEQYF.

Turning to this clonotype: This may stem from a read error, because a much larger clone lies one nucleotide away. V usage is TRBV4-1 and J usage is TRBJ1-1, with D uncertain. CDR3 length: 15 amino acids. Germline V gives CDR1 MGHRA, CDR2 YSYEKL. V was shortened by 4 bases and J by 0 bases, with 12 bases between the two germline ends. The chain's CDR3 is CASSLSFGLNTEAFF. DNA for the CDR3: TGCGCCAGCAGCCTCTCGTTCGGGCTGAACACTGAAGCTTTCTTT.

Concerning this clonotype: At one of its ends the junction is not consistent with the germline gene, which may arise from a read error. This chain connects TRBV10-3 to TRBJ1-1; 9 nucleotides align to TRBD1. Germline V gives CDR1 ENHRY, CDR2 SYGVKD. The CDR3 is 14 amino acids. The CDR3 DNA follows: TGTGTCATCAGTGGGGACAGGGAGGACACTGAAGCCTTCTTT. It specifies CVISGDREDTEAFF.

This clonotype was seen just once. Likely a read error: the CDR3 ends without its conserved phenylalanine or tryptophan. For the CDR3, the DNA is TGTGCCAGCAGCTTAAATGCCACTGAAGCTTTCATT. This translates into CASSLNATEAFI. The genes are TRBV11-2 and TRBJ1-1; D is undetermined. This CDR3 spans 12 amino acids. The germline V gene encodes CDR1 SGHAT and CDR2 FQNNGV. V was clipped by 2 bases and J by 4 bases, with 5 bases between them.

CDR3 sequence: CASSDGTADNEKLFF. In DNA form, the CDR3 reads TGTGCCAGCAGCGATGGGACTGCCGATAATGAAAAACTGTTTTTT. The chain joins TRBV11-2 to TRBJ1-4, with a possible D match to TRBD1 (5 bases). V was pared by 5 bases and J by 4 bases, with 14 bases between. Germline values: CDR1 SGHAT, CDR2 FQNNGV. The CDR3 extends over 15 amino acids.

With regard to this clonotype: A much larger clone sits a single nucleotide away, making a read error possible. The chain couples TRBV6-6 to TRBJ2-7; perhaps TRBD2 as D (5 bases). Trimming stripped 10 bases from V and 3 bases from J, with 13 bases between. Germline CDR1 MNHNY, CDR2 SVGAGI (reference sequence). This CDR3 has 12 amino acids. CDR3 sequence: CANSLAVYEQYF. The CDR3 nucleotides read TGTGCCAACAGCCTAGCTGTCTACGAGCAGTACTTC.

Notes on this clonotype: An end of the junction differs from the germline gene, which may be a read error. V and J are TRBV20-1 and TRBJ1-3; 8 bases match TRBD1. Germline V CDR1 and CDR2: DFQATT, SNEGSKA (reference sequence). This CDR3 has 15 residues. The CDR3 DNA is TGCAATGCTACCAGGACAGGGAGCTCTGGAAACATCATATATTTT. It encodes CNATRTGSSGNIIYF.

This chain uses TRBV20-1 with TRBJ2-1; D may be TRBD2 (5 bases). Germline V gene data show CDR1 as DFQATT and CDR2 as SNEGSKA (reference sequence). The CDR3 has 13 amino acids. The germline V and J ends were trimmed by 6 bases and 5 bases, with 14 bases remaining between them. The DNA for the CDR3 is TGCAGTGCCCTCGGGGAGAGCAACAATGAGCAGTTCTTC. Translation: CSALGESNNEQFF.

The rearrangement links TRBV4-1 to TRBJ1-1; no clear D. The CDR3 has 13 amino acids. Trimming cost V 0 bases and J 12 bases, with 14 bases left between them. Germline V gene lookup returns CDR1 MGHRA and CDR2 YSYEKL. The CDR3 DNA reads TGCGCCAGCAGCCAAGATAGGCACAACGAATCTTTCTTT. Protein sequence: CASSQDRHNESFF.

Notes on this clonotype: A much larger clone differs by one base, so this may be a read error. The DNA for the CDR3 is TGCGCCAGCAGTGAGACTGGGGTAGAGGATGAGCAGTTCTTC. The encoded protein is CASSETGVEDEQFF. V gene TRBV10-2 combines with J gene TRBJ2-1; D is unclear. CDR1 is WSHSY, CDR2 SAAADI, per germline. V was clipped by 2 bases and J by 8 bases, with 13 bases between them. The CDR3 runs to 14 residues.

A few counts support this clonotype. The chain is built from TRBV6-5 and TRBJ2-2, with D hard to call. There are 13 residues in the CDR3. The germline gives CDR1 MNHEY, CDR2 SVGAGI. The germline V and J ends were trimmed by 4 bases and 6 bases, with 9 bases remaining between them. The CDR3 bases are TGTGCCAGCAGTTCGATGCCGGCCGGGGAGCTGTTTTTT. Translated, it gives CASSSMPAGELFF.

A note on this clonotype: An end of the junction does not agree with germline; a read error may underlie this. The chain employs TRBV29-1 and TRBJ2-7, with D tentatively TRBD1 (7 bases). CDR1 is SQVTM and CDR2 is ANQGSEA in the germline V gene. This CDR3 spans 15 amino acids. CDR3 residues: CSLEDQGGLSYEQYF. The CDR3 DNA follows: TGCAGCCTTGAAGATCAGGGGGGCCTCTCCTACGAGCAGTACTTC.

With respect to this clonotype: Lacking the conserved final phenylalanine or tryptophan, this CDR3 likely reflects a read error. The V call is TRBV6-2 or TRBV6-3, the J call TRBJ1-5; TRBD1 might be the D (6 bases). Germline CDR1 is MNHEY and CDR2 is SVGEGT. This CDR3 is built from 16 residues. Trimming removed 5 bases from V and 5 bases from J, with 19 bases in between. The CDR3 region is CASSTGTLVTDQPQHY. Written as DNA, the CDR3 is TGTGCCAGCAGTACCGGGACACTAGTCACCGATCAGCCCCAGCATTAT.